Sequencing of this TCR beta chain was carried out in a study of cytomegalovirus exposure and HLA in healthy donors. Notes on the study in general: Later on, an analysis showed TCR association rates differing by HLA locus, with DRB1 the most and HLA-C the fewest. On later analysis, the bulk of CMV-associated TCR beta chains appeared to be HLA-restricted. Reports showed the classifier diagnosing cytomegalovirus status with high specificity and sensitivity.

As for the donors, each was a healthy bone marrow donor. As concerns this clone: No antigen is known for it.

V gave up 4 bases and J gave up 6 bases; unmatched junction bases: 7. The V gene's germline CDR1 is MNHNS and CDR2 SASEGT. CDR3 length: 14 residues. Amplification used 60 Vbeta primers and 13 Jbeta primers. The data were produced by immunoSEQ multiplex PCR, yet TCRdb's version contains in-frame clones alone and is incomplete. The table has around 92,000 clones, approximately 82% seen once. This receptor was obtained from a female donor in good health and CMV-seropositive. The chain carries TRBV6-1 and TRBJ1-1, with 8 bases lining up with TRBD1. The sample taken for sequencing was PBMCs. The CDR3 DNA reads TGTGCCAGCAGTGTTACAGGGGGGAGGGCTGAAGCTTTCTTT. This encodes CASSVTGGRAEAFF.